The 21 T cell receptor beta chains presented below share a single source sample, sequenced in a study of T cell responses to AZD1222 COVID-19 vaccine. Some clones are missing from TCRdb's copy, which holds only in-frame ones; the method was immunoSEQ multiplex PCR. The sample yields 150,000 to 200,000 clones, 90% to 95% seen once. This material consisted of peripheral blood, taken on day 0 of AZD1222 vaccination. The receptors here all came from an adult in good health.

This chain uses TRBV4-2 with TRBJ2-3, with D maybe TRBD1 (6 bases). The CDR3 loop spans 15 amino acids. Germline V gives CDR1 LGHNA, CDR2 YNFKEQ. V was cut by 1 base and J by 4 bases, with 12 bases left in between. The chain's CDR3 is CASSQGGRTSDTQYF. Here the CDR3 DNA reads TGTGCCAGCAGCCAAGGGGGGCGTACGTCAGATACGCAGTATTTT.

This sequence joins TRBV5-1 and TRBJ2-7; D is ambiguous. This CDR3 comprises 13 residues. Germline lookup yields CDR1 SGHRS and CDR2 YFSETQ. Trimming shortened V by 5 bases and J by 7 bases, and 16 bases separated the two germline ends. CDR3 in amino acids: CASSWVDTREQYF. The CDR3 DNA sequence: TGCGCCAGCAGTTGGGTTGATACGAGAGAGCAGTACTTC. The full variable domain, its missing parts supplied by reference TRBV5-1 and TRBJ2-7, is KAGVTQTPRYLIKTRGQQVTLSCSPISGHRSVSWYQQTPGQGLQFLFEYFSETQRNKGNFPGRFSGRQFSNSRSEMNVSTLELGDSALYLCASSWVDTREQYFGPGTRLTVT.

The chain joins TRBV10-3 to TRBJ1-1, with D unclear. This CDR3 spans 11 amino acids. In germline, CDR1 is ENHRY, CDR2 SYGVKD. The V end was cut by 6 bases, the J end by 1 base, with 3 bases between. CDR3 loop: CAIRGNTEAFF. CDR3 bases: TGTGCCATCAGGGGGAACACTGAAGCTTTCTTT.

The gene calls are TRBV28 and TRBJ2-1; 7 bases agree with TRBD2. The CDR3 has 13 amino acids. V lost 7 bases, J lost 5 bases, and 5 bases stayed unmatched. The germline gives CDR1 MDHEN, CDR2 SYDVKM. The CDR3 bases are TGTGCCAGCAAGCGCGCGGGGGACAATGAGCAGTTCTTC. It translates to CASKRAGDNEQFF.

As to this clone: Compared with germline, one end of the junction differs, possibly owing to a read error. The chain carries TRBV3-1 (or the pseudogene TRBV3-2) and TRBJ1-1, with TRBD1 matching 7 bases. This CDR3 comprises 11 residues. CDR1 is LGHDT and CDR2 is YNNKEL in the germline V gene (reference sequence). CDR3 in amino acids: CASSQGQTELF. CDR3 coding DNA: TGTGCCAGCAGCCAGGGACAGACCGAACTCTTT.

This clone has just one count. The rearrangement uses TRBV7-3 and TRBJ2-2; maybe TRBD1 (8 bases). Germline CDR1 SGHTA, CDR2 FQGTGA. CDR3 length: 17 residues. Trimming pared 5 bases from V and 4 bases from J, leaving 20 bases between. This CDR3 is CASSPTGGQVLTGELFF. CDR3 nucleotides: TGTGCCAGCAGCCCGACGGGGGGACAGGTGCTCACCGGGGAGCTGTTTTTT.

This clone came up a few times. The V gene is TRBV21-1, the J gene TRBJ1-2. TRBV21-1 is annotated as a pseudogene. This CDR3 region has 11 residues. Written as DNA, the CDR3 is TGTGCCAGCAGCATACATCGGGGCTACACCTTC. As protein: CASSIHRGYTF.

The chain carries TRBV11-2 and TRBJ2-7; TRBD1 might be the D (5 bases). The V end lost 2 bases, the J end lost 2 bases, and 10 bases lay between the germline ends. The CDR3 is 14 residues long. Per germline, CDR1 SGHAT and CDR2 FQNNGV. CDR3 nucleotide sequence: TGTGCCAGCAGCTTAACGGACACTACCTACGAGCAGTACTTC. This encodes CASSLTDTTYEQYF.

V gene TRBV28 combines with J gene TRBJ1-2; unclear D gene. This CDR3 is 15 amino acids long. The V gene lost 4 bases and the J gene lost 3 bases, with 15 bases spanning the gap. CDR1 MDHEN and CDR2 SYDVKM come from the germline V gene. This chain's CDR3 is CASSSPVGLHYGYTF. In nucleotides, the CDR3 is TGTGCCAGCAGTTCTCCCGTCGGACTCCACTATGGCTACACCTTC.

Note on this clone: This same CDR3 is encoded by further DNA sequences in the sample. This chain connects TRBV12-3 or TRBV12-4 to TRBJ1-2, with 7 nucleotides matching TRBD1. V shed 5 bases, J shed 5 bases, and the junction held 5 bases outside the gene matches. CDR3 size: 13 residues. CDR3 amino acids: CASSPGTAYGYTF. The CDR3 DNA reads TGTGCCAGCAGTCCCGGGACAGCTTATGGCTACACCTTC.

The genes are TRBV21-1 and TRBJ1-6; the listed D gene, TRBD1, was not tested against the DNA. TRBV21-1 is classified as a pseudogene. The CDR3 is 13 amino acids. The CDR3 here is CASIGPSNSPLHF. The CDR3 coding sequence is TGTGCCAGCATTGGGCCCTCTAATTCACCCCTCCACTTT.

The chain uses TRBV13 and TRBJ2-1, with unresolved D. The CDR3 extends over 12 amino acids. Germline values: CDR1 PRHDT, CDR2 FYEKMQ (reference sequence). Trimming removed 0 bases from V and 9 bases from J, with 6 bases in between. In DNA, the CDR3 is TGTGCCAGCAGCTTAGGCCGAGGTGAGCAGTTCTTC. It specifies CASSLGRGEQFF.

This clone appeared a single time. The chain is built from TRBV2 and TRBJ1-6; D remains unclear. The V gene lost 7 bases and the J gene lost 12 bases, with 19 bases spanning the gap. Germline lookup yields CDR1 SNHLY and CDR2 FYNNEI. The CDR3 has 14 residues. The CDR3 region has the DNA TGTGCCAGCACTCTTTTGGAGAGAGACTTACCCCTCCACTTT. Translation gives CASTLLERDLPLHF.

The V and J genes are TRBV9 and TRBJ1-6; the match to TRBD1 covers 7 bases. Germline CDR1 reads SGDLS; CDR2 reads YYNGEE. This CDR3 contains 14 residues. V shed 1 base, J shed 7 bases, and the junction held 2 bases outside the gene matches. CDR3 region: CASSVQGGNSPLHF. The DNA of the CDR3 is TGTGCCAGCAGCGTACAAGGGGGCAATTCACCCCTCCACTTT.

The chain couples TRBV28 to TRBJ1-5; D gene uncertain. Trimming pared 4 bases from V and 1 base from J, leaving 17 bases between. CDR1 MDHEN and CDR2 SYDVKM come from the germline V gene. This CDR3 has 17 residues. CDR3 sequence (DNA): TGTGCCAGCAGTTCCCGTTTTAGGGTAAGAAGCAATCAGCCCCAGCATTTT. Amino acid sequence: CASSSRFRVRSNQPQHF.

The rearrangement links TRBV29-1 to TRBJ1-5, with a possible D match to TRBD1 (5 bases). Between the trimmed V and J ends, which lost 7 bases and 4 bases, there was a span of 14 bases. The CDR3 runs 13 residues. Per germline, CDR1 SQVTM and CDR2 ANQGSEA. CDR3 in amino acids: CSGGEGRNQPQHF. CDR3 nucleotide sequence: TGCAGCGGCGGGGAGGGACGTAATCAGCCCCAGCATTTT.

The rearrangement joins TRBV7-2 to TRBJ1-3, with 7 nucleotides matching TRBD1. Trimming took 4 bases from V and 1 from J; bases not matched to a gene: 13. The germline gives CDR1 SGHTA, CDR2 FQGNSA. The CDR3 sequence is 18 residues long. CDR3 sequence: CASSWTGFQSSSGNTIYF. CDR3 coding DNA: TGTGCCAGCAGCTGGACAGGCTTTCAATCCTCGTCTGGAAACACCATATATTTT.

The rearrangement uses TRBV6-5 and TRBJ1-1, with 9 nucleotides matching TRBD1. J gave up 5 bases and V 2 bases, and 9 bases lay outside the gene matches. This CDR3 contains 16 residues. Germline values: CDR1 MNHEY, CDR2 SVGAGI. CDR3 amino acids: CASSYTGTGRGTEAFF. The DNA for the CDR3 is TGTGCCAGCAGTTACACCGGGACAGGGCGGGGAACTGAAGCTTTCTTT.

This chain links TRBV28 with TRBJ1-5; 8 positions agree with TRBD1. Germline V lookup: CDR1 MDHEN, CDR2 SYDVKM. The CDR3 consists of 16 residues. V trimming: 2 bases; J trimming: 2 bases; junction bases outside the gene matches: 5. The CDR3 DNA reads as TGTGCCAGCAGTTTACAGGGGGCAGGTGGCAATCAGCCCCAGCATTTT. Translating gives CASSLQGAGGNQPQHF. Full variable domain (rest looked up from reference TRBV28 and TRBJ1-5): DVKVTQSSRYLVKRTGEKVFLECVQDMDHENMFWYRQDPGLGLRLIYFSYDVKMKEKGDIPEGYSVSREKKERFSLILESASTNQTSMYLCASSLQGAGGNQPQHFGDGTRLSIL.

J is TRBJ1-2 and V is TRBV10-3, with D possibly TRBD1 on 6 matching bases. There are 17 residues in the CDR3. The germline V gene encodes CDR1 ENHRY and CDR2 SYGVKD. Trimming removed 8 bases from V and 0 bases from J, with 22 bases in between. The CDR3 nucleotides are TGTGCCATCCTCCCGGGGGCGGTGACGAGTTCTAACTATGGCTACACCTTC. Protein sequence: CAILPGAVTSSNYGYTF.

V usage is TRBV28 and J usage is TRBJ1-2, with unresolved D. Trimming stripped 10 bases from V and 0 bases from J, with 12 bases between. Germline assignment: CDR1 MDHEN and CDR2 SYDVKM. The CDR3 is 13 amino acids. The DNA of the CDR3 is TGTGCCACCACCAGGTTAGCTAACTATGGCTACACCTTC. Protein sequence: CATTRLANYGYTF.